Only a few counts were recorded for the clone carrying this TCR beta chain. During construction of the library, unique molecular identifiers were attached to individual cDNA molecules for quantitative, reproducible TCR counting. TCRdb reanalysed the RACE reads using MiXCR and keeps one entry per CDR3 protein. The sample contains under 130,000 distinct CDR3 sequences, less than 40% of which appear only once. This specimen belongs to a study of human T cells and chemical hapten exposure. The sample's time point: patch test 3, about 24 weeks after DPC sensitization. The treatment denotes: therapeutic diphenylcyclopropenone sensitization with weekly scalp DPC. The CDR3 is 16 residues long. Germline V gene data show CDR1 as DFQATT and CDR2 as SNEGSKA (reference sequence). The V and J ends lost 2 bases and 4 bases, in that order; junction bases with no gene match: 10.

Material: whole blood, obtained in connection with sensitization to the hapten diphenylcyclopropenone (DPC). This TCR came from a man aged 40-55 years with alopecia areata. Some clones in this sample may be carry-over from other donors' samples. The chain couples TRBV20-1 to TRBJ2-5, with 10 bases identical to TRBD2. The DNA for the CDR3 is TGCAGTGCTAGACAACCCTTGAGCGGGAGGGGAGAGACCCAGTACTTC. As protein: CSARQPLSGRGETQYF.